One and the same sample provided the 31 T cell receptor beta chains below, sequenced in a study of CD8 T cells in ankylosing spondylitis. Study results and caveats: In ankylosing spondylitis blood, a motif of roughly 8 highly homologous TCR beta variants appeared characteristic.

Their specific antigens are unknown. MiXCR, run by TCRdb on the 5' RACE reads, gives a single entry per CDR3 protein. The sample shows around 890,000 distinct CDR3 sequences, about an eighth of them seen only once. The sequenced sample was blood, either unsorted or a sorted T cell fraction (not recorded which). The receptors were gathered from a male donor with ankylosing spondylitis.

The chain employs TRBV20-1 and TRBJ1-6; perhaps TRBD1 as D (5 bases). CDR3 length equals 13 residues. Germline CDR1 DFQATT, CDR2 SNEGSKA (reference sequence). With 3 bases removed from V and 8 bases from J, the gap between germline ends came to 11 bases. The CDR3 bases are TGCAGTGCTAGCGGGACTTCGGATTCACCCCTCCACTTT. It translates to CSASGTSDSPLHF.

This chain joins TRBV6-1 and TRBJ2-1; 8 nucleotides match TRBD1. Germline values: CDR1 MNHNS, CDR2 SASEGT. Losses at the gene ends were 6 bases for V and 6 bases for J; bases not matched to a gene: 7. This CDR3 contains 14 residues. The CDR3 reads CASRTTGVINEQFF. As DNA, the CDR3 is TGTGCCAGCAGGACGACAGGGGTTATCAATGAGCAGTTCTTC.

The genes are TRBV7-9 and TRBJ1-1; D unclear. The V gene's germline CDR1 is SEHNR and CDR2 FQNEAQ (reference sequence). V shed 2 bases and J shed 2 bases, with 18 bases lying between them. CDR3 length: 17 amino acids. CDR3: CASSLTAGLKGNTEAFF. The CDR3 DNA sequence: TGTGCCAGCAGCTTAACTGCTGGCCTAAAGGGAAACACTGAAGCTTTCTTT.

This chain connects TRBV7-2 to TRBJ1-2; no clear D gene. Germline V CDR1 and CDR2: SGHTA, FQGNSA. Between the trimmed V and J ends, which lost 2 bases and 8 bases, there was a span of 9 bases. This CDR3 has 12 amino acids. As DNA, the CDR3 is TGTGCCAGCAGCTTACCCCCCGGGGGCTACACCTTC. This encodes CASSLPPGGYTF.

In this sample, this clonotype turned up a few times. This chain uses TRBV11-1 with TRBJ2-7; D might be TRBD2 (6 bases). V dropped 5 bases and J dropped 6 bases, with 11 bases sitting between them. Germline V CDR1 and CDR2: SGHAT, FQDESV (reference sequence). The CDR3 covers 12 residues. The chain's CDR3 is CASSPWRGEQYF. The CDR3 region has the DNA TGTGCCAGCAGCCCGTGGCGGGGCGAGCAGTACTTC. Looking up the rest from reference TRBV11-1 and TRBJ2-7 gives the full variable domain: EAEVAQSPRYKITEKSQAVAFWCDPISGHATLYWYRQILGQGPELLVQFQDESVVDDSQLPKDRFSAERLKGVDSTLKIQPAELGDSAMYLCASSPWRGEQYFGPGTRLTVT.

The chain joins TRBV20-1 to TRBJ1-1, with 7 bases matching TRBD1. Per germline, CDR1 DFQATT and CDR2 SNEGSKA (reference sequence). This CDR3 has 14 residues. J lost 0 bases, V lost 0 bases, and 1 base had no gene match. Written as DNA, the CDR3 is TGCAGTGCTAGAGACGACAGGGTGAACACTGAAGCTTTCTTT. It is translated as CSARDDRVNTEAFF.

In its sample, this clonotype was seen many times. The chain is built from TRBV10-3 and TRBJ2-7; the D is unclear. From germline, CDR1 is ENHRY and CDR2 SYGVKD. The V gene lost 5 bases and the J gene lost 9 bases, with 8 bases spanning the gap. The CDR3 totals 10 residues. The CDR3 sequence: CAISLPAQYF. CDR3 bases: TGTGCCATCAGTCTCCCCGCGCAGTACTTC.

This rearrangement joins TRBV28 to TRBJ1-1, with D hard to call. This CDR3 spans 13 amino acids. V lost 2 bases and J lost 6, with 10 bases in between. CDR1 MDHEN and CDR2 SYDVKM come from the germline V gene. The CDR3: CASSLMASPEAFF. CDR3 nucleotide sequence: TGTGCCAGCAGTTTAATGGCGAGCCCTGAAGCTTTCTTT.

The rearrangement joins TRBV20-1 to TRBJ2-1, with 14 bases matching TRBD2. The CDR3 length is 17 residues. The V gene's germline CDR1 is DFQATT and CDR2 SNEGSKA (reference sequence). J lost 7 bases, V lost 6 bases, and 14 bases had no gene match. The CDR3 bases are TGCAGTGCCCGACTAGCGGGAGGGTCGGCCCACAGAAATGAGCAGTTCTTC. The encoded protein is CSARLAGGSAHRNEQFF.

This clonotype has more than one count but fewer than ten. The chain links TRBV20-1 to TRBJ2-3, with a possible D match to TRBD2 (6 bases). This CDR3 spans 13 amino acids. The V gene lost 5 bases and the J gene lost 6 bases, with 15 bases spanning the gap. Germline V gives CDR1 DFQATT, CDR2 SNEGSKA (reference sequence). CDR3 loop: CSAPVGGGDTQYF. CDR3 coding DNA: TGCAGTGCTCCCGTCGGGGGTGGTGATACGCAGTATTTT.

V and J are TRBV6-6 and TRBJ1-2, with D unresolved. The CDR3 has 13 residues. From germline, CDR1 is MNHNY and CDR2 SVGAGI (reference sequence). V gave up 0 bases and J gave up 7 bases, with 9 bases separating them. CDR3 region: CASSYSGGCGYTF. CDR3 nucleotide sequence: TGTGCCAGCAGTTACTCGGGTGGTTGTGGCTACACCTTC.

The chain recombines TRBV10-3 with TRBJ1-2; D not certain. The germline gives CDR1 ENHRY, CDR2 SYGVKD. V was clipped by 8 bases and J by 5 bases, with 18 bases between them. The CDR3 spans 14 residues. Here the CDR3 reads CAIAGVAGGYGYTF. CDR3 DNA sequence: TGTGCCATCGCCGGTGTAGCGGGCGGATATGGCTACACCTTC.

At least ten counts were recorded for this clonotype. The rearrangement joins TRBV27 to TRBJ2-2; possible D gene TRBD1, 5 bases. The CDR3 totals 16 residues. Trimming took 3 bases from V and 4 from J, leaving 15 bases between them. Germline V lookup: CDR1 MNHEY, CDR2 SMNVEV (reference sequence). DNA for the CDR3: TGTGCCAGCAGTTTTGAAAGGGTTAGGGGCACCGGGGAGCTGTTTTTT. Its protein is CASSFERVRGTGELFF.

This chain links TRBV28 with TRBJ2-5, with 11 bases lining up with TRBD1. In germline, CDR1 is MDHEN, CDR2 SYDVKM. CDR3 length equals 14 residues. V lost 6 bases, J lost 6 bases, and 6 bases stayed unmatched. CDR3 loop: CASRRTGGRKTQYF. The CDR3 DNA follows: TGTGCCAGCAGGCGGACAGGGGGCAGAAAGACCCAGTACTTC.

The chain's CDR3 is CATSRDPGLAYNEQFF. In nucleotides, the CDR3 is TGTGCCACCAGCAGAGATCCGGGACTAGCATATAATGAGCAGTTCTTC. The chain has TRBV15 and TRBJ2-1; 9 bases match TRBD2. V shed 0 bases and J 7 bases; nucleotides not matched to a gene: 7. The germline V gene encodes CDR1 LNHNV and CDR2 YYDKDF (reference sequence). CDR3 length: 16 amino acids.

This clonotype was detected only a few times. The chain is built from TRBV4-1 and TRBJ1-4; possibly TRBD1 for D (5 bases). The germline V gene has CDR1 MGHRA and CDR2 YSYEKL. V dropped 4 bases and J dropped 10 bases, with 10 bases sitting between them. The CDR3 sequence is 12 residues long. DNA of the CDR3: TGCGCCAGCAGCCCCGTCGGGGGAAAACTGTTTTTT. It is translated as CASSPVGGKLFF.

The V call is TRBV3-1, the J call TRBJ1-2; 9 bases line up with TRBD1. J lost 4 bases, V lost 5 bases, and 8 bases had no gene match. The CDR3 extends over 15 amino acids. Germline V lookup: CDR1 LGHDT, CDR2 YNNKEL (reference sequence). CDR3 sequence (DNA): TGTGCCAGCAGCTTCCGGGACAGGGAGGTCTATGGCTACACCTTC. It translates to CASSFRDREVYGYTF.

This clonotype occurred many times. The rearrangement uses TRBV10-3 and TRBJ2-7, with 8 bases that match TRBD1. CDR3 length equals 16 residues. Germline V gene data show CDR1 as ENHRY and CDR2 as SYGVKD. The trim removed 0 bases at V and 8 bases at J, leaving 12 bases unmatched. In DNA form, the CDR3 reads TGTGCCATCAGTGAGTCCGGACAGGGATCCGTAAACAAGCAGTACTTC. Translation gives CAISESGQGSVNKQYF.

This clonotype was found many times. The rearrangement uses TRBV20-1 and TRBJ2-5, with 8 bases matching TRBD2. The CDR3 sequence is 15 residues long. J gave up 5 bases and V 0 bases, and 8 bases lay outside the gene matches. Germline V gene data show CDR1 as DFQATT and CDR2 as SNEGSKA (reference sequence). CDR3 bases: TGCAGTGCTAGAGATCTAGCGGGTGATTTGGAGACCCAGTACTTC. This translates into CSARDLAGDLETQYF.

This chain uses TRBV7-9 with TRBJ2-2; D not certain. Germline lookup yields CDR1 SEHNR and CDR2 FQNEAQ (reference sequence). The length of the CDR3 is 15 residues. Trimming took 1 base from V and 2 from J, leaving 8 bases between them. The CDR3 DNA follows: TGTGCCAGCAGCTTAGGCACGATAAACACCGGGGAGCTGTTTTTT. Residues: CASSLGTINTGELFF.

A word on this clonotype: Germline is not matched at one junction end, which may reflect a read error. V and J are TRBV2 and TRBJ1-1; D perhaps matches TRBD1 (6 bases). In germline, CDR1 is SNHLY, CDR2 FYNNEI. This CDR3 comprises 13 residues. CDR3 sequence (DNA): TGTGCCAGCAGTGAAGCGGTAGACACAGGGCGTCTCTTT. As protein: CASSEAVDTGRLF.

The CDR3 is CASRPGRLAGAGTDTQYF. The CDR3 bases are TGTGCCAGCAGACCTGGGAGACTAGCGGGAGCTGGCACAGATACGCAGTATTTT. The V call is TRBV11-2, the J call TRBJ2-3; 12 positions agree with TRBD2. The CDR3 loop spans 18 amino acids. Germline V lookup: CDR1 SGHAT, CDR2 FQNNGV. V trimming: 6 bases; J trimming: 1 base; junction bases outside the gene matches: 11.

This clonotype turned up a few times. CDR3 sequence (DNA): TGTGCCAGCAGCTTACAAGTGCGGGGGATCTCGACGGAGACCCAGTACTTC. This gives the protein CASSLQVRGISTETQYF. The chain is built from TRBV7-2 and TRBJ2-5, with 7 bases that match TRBD2. V lost 2 bases to trimming and J lost 5 bases; unmatched junction nucleotides: 14. The CDR3 runs to 17 residues. CDR1 and CDR2 from the germline V gene are SGHTA and FQGNSA.

The V call is TRBV10-1, the J call TRBJ2-7, with 7 bases matching TRBD2. V dropped 3 bases and J dropped 0; count of bases not matched to a gene: 5. Germline V CDR1 and CDR2: WNHNN, SYGVQD (reference sequence). CDR3 length: 15 amino acids. This CDR3 is CASSDSTSSSYEQYF. The DNA for the CDR3 is TGCGCCAGCAGTGATTCGACTAGCAGCTCCTACGAGCAGTACTTC.

This clonotype was seen ten or more times. The chain couples TRBV5-1 to TRBJ2-3; 9 bases map to TRBD2. CDR1 is SGHRS and CDR2 is YFSETQ in the germline V gene. The CDR3 loop spans 15 amino acids. V was pared by 0 bases and J by 2 bases, with 1 base of the junction left unmatched. CDR3: CASSLVAGDTDTQYF. In nucleotides, the CDR3 is TGCGCCAGCAGCTTGGTAGCGGGAGACACAGATACGCAGTATTTT.

The chain combines TRBV20-1 with TRBJ2-7, with a weak D call TRBD2 (5 bases). Germline V gene lookup returns CDR1 DFQATT and CDR2 SNEGSKA (reference sequence). The CDR3 loop spans 10 amino acids. Deletions cut 5 bases from V and 9 bases from J, with 11 bases between. The CDR3 spells CSAAGVVQYF. CDR3 sequence (DNA): TGCAGTGCTGCCGGGGTCGTGCAGTACTTC.

This clonotype came up a few times. CDR3: CASSQQQGLTSYEQYF. The CDR3 DNA follows: TGCGCCAGCAGCCAACAACAGGGCCTCACCTCCTACGAGCAGTACTTC. The V and J genes are TRBV4-3 and TRBJ2-7, with D perhaps matching TRBD1 (6 bases). Germline assignment: CDR1 LGHNA and CDR2 YSLEER. V shed 2 bases and J shed 0 bases, with 14 bases lying between them. CDR3 length: 16 amino acids.

This clonotype was seen repeatedly, ten times or more. The V gene is TRBV20-1, the J gene TRBJ2-5; D gene ambiguous. Germline V CDR1 and CDR2: DFQATT, SNEGSKA (reference sequence). The CDR3 has 11 amino acids. V was cut by 5 bases and J by 4 bases, with 8 bases left in between. CDR3 protein: CSAPLPETQYF. CDR3 bases: TGCAGTGCTCCCCTGCCAGAGACCCAGTACTTC.

Worth noting for this clonotype: A much larger clone differs from this one at a single base, so this may be a read error. The V and J genes are TRBV29-1 and TRBJ1-2; D not resolved. Germline V gene sequence: CDR1 SQVTM, CDR2 ANQGSEA. This CDR3 spans 11 amino acids. Here the CDR3 reads CSVDLDYRYTF. The CDR3 coding sequence is TGCAGCGTTGATTTGGACTATCGCTACACCTTC.

The chain recombines TRBV5-1 with TRBJ1-5, with D hard to call. V was trimmed by 0 bases and J by 6 bases, leaving 13 bases between them. This CDR3 is built from 15 residues. CDR1 SGHRS and CDR2 YFSETQ come from the germline V gene. The DNA of the CDR3 is TGCGCCAGCAGCTTGGAGGGCTTTCCCACTCAGCCCCAGCATTTT. Translation: CASSLEGFPTQPQHF.

The rearrangement links TRBV29-1 to TRBJ2-7; TRBD2 aligns across 7 bases. Germline-derived CDR1 and CDR2 are SQVTM and ANQGSEA. Unmatched junction bases numbered 10, after V lost 7 bases and J lost 1 base. The CDR3 length is 14 residues. CDR3 sequence reads: CSAGWERGSYEQYF. In nucleotides, the CDR3 is TGCAGCGCCGGGTGGGAGCGGGGTTCCTACGAGCAGTACTTC.